The 14 T cell receptor beta chains presented below share a single source sample, sequenced in a study of blood T cell repertoires in COVID-19. Clones were read by immunoSEQ multiplex PCR, and TCRdb kept only the in-frame ones, dropping some. The sample shows almost 400,000 clones, over 85% of them seen only once. Sample: PBMCs or T cells enriched from blood (not recorded which). Receptors were obtained from a woman aged 30 to 39 who had recovered from COVID-19.

The chain is built from TRBV2 and TRBJ2-7; D might be TRBD1 (6 bases). The ends were cut back, 3 bases at V and 3 bases at J, with 9 bases in the middle. Germline V gene data show CDR1 as SNHLY and CDR2 as FYNNEI. This CDR3 is built from 13 residues. The CDR3 sequence is CASSDSQGYEQYF. The CDR3, as DNA: TGTGCCAGCAGTGATTCACAGGGCTACGAGCAGTACTTC.

This clone was seen only once. This rearrangement joins TRBV6-2 or TRBV6-3 to TRBJ2-7, with 8 bases lining up with TRBD2. With 2 bases clipped from V and 0 bases from J, the junction kept 3 bases outside the gene matches. Germline values: CDR1 MNHEY, CDR2 SVGEGT. This CDR3 has 15 amino acids. CDR3 residues: CASSYMTSASYEQYF. The CDR3 coding sequence is TGTGCCAGCAGTTACATGACTAGCGCCTCCTACGAGCAGTACTTC.

V usage is TRBV5-6 and J usage is TRBJ1-1; D gene uncertain. Germline CDR1 SGHDT, CDR2 YYEEEE. The CDR3 spans 17 residues. Deletions cut 3 bases from V and 5 bases from J, with 23 bases between. CDR3 amino acids: CASSYAVPASEWTEAFF. For the CDR3, the DNA is TGTGCCAGCAGCTACGCTGTTCCTGCGTCGGAGTGGACTGAAGCTTTCTTT.

This chain joins TRBV18 and TRBJ2-2; 7 bases map to TRBD1. CDR3 size: 15 residues. In germline, CDR1 is KGHSH, CDR2 LQKENI. Unmatched junction bases numbered 4, after V lost 6 bases and J lost 0 bases. The CDR3 region is CASSRGQANTGELFF. The CDR3 DNA reads as TGTGCCAGCTCCCGCGGACAGGCGAACACCGGGGAGCTGTTTTTT. The full variable domain, in which reference TRBV18 and TRBJ2-2 provide the parts outside the CDR3, is NAGVMQNPRHLVRRRGQEARLRCSPMKGHSHVYWYRQLPEEGLKFMVYLQKENIIDESGMPKERFSAEFPKEGPSILRIQQVVRGDSAAYFCASSRGQANTGELFFGEGSRLTVL.

The CDR3 DNA reads as TGTGCCAGCAGTTTAGGCTTAGCGGCCACCTACGAGCAGTACTTC. It specifies CASSLGLAATYEQYF. This chain links TRBV28 with TRBJ2-7; D is perhaps TRBD2 (6 bases). Germline assignment: CDR1 MDHEN and CDR2 SYDVKM. The CDR3 consists of 15 residues. V was clipped by 2 bases and J by 2 bases, with 13 bases between them.

V is TRBV18 and J is TRBJ1-2; weak D call: TRBD1 (5 bases). This CDR3 has 15 residues. V shed 3 bases and J shed 2 bases, with 13 bases lying between them. Germline V gives CDR1 KGHSH, CDR2 LQKENI. CDR3 nucleotides: TGTGCCAGCTCACCCGCCGGGGGGAGAAACTATGGCTACACCTTC. The encoded protein is CASSPAGGRNYGYTF.

The genes are TRBV13 and TRBJ1-2, with TRBD1 as a possible D gene (5 bases). The CDR3 is 13 residues long. Trimming shortened V by 5 bases and J by 10 bases, and 17 bases separated the two germline ends. In germline, CDR1 is PRHDT, CDR2 FYEKMQ (reference sequence). The CDR3 bases are TGTGCCAGCAGCCAAATTTGGACAAAAGACTACACCTTC. Protein product: CASSQIWTKDYTF.

This chain links TRBV9 with TRBJ1-4, with D maybe TRBD1 (6 bases). In germline, CDR1 is SGDLS, CDR2 YYNGEE. V lost 0 bases and J 5 bases, leaving 11 bases between the germline ends. The CDR3 sequence is 15 residues long. This CDR3 reads CASSVDGTSNEKLFF. CDR3 in DNA: TGTGCCAGCAGCGTAGACGGGACATCCAATGAAAAACTGTTTTTT.

This clone occurred once. In DNA form, the CDR3 reads TGTGCCAGCTGTCCGAGGTCCACCGGGGAGCTGTTTTTT. This gives the protein CASCPRSTGELFF. This chain connects TRBV12-3 or TRBV12-4 to TRBJ2-2, with D hard to call. V gave up 8 bases and J gave up 4 bases, with 11 bases separating them. This CDR3 region has 13 residues.

This chain connects TRBV28 to TRBJ1-3; 7 bases are shared with TRBD1. The germline gives CDR1 MDHEN, CDR2 SYDVKM. CDR3 length: 13 residues. J gave up 2 bases and V 5 bases, and 0 bases lay outside the gene matches. As DNA, the CDR3 is TGTGCCAGCAGTGACAGGGCTGGAAACACCATATATTTT. This sequence encodes CASSDRAGNTIYF.

The CDR3 nucleotides read TGTGCCAGCAGCTTAGCGGGGAGCCGCGAGCAGTACTTC. This gives the protein CASSLAGSREQYF. The V call is TRBV7-2, the J call TRBJ2-7; a weak D match, TRBD2 (5 bases). Trimming removed 0 bases at V and 6 bases at J, with 9 bases between. The length of the CDR3 is 13 residues. Germline assignment: CDR1 SGHTA and CDR2 FQGNSA.

The table lists this clone with a count of one. The gene calls are TRBV29-1 and TRBJ1-2; the D is unclear. Trimming took off 3 bases at V and 1 base at J, with 3 bases between the two ends. CDR3 length equals 11 residues. Germline V CDR1 and CDR2: SQVTM, ANQGSEA. CDR3 protein: CSVDLNYGYTF. CDR3 bases: TGCAGCGTTGATCTTAACTATGGCTACACCTTC. Filled out from reference TRBV29-1 and TRBJ1-2, the complete variable domain reads SAVISQKPSRDICQRGTSLTIQCQVDSQVTMMFWYRQQPGQSLTLIATANQGSEATYESGFVIDKFPISRPNLTFSTLTVSNMSPEDSSIYLCSVDLNYGYTFGSGTRLTVV.

Only one count was recorded for this clone. This chain joins TRBV5-4 and TRBJ2-5; 10 bases are a match to TRBD2. Germline CDR1 is SGHNT and CDR2 is YYREEE (reference sequence). The CDR3 loop spans 16 amino acids. Trimming took 4 bases from V and 2 from J; bases not matched to a gene: 8. Here the CDR3 reads CASSPQLAGKQETQYF. CDR3 DNA sequence: TGTGCCAGCAGCCCGCAACTAGCGGGAAAACAAGAGACCCAGTACTTC. Variable domain in full (rest from reference TRBV5-4 and TRBJ2-5): ETGVTQSPTHLIKTRGQQVTLRCSSQSGHNTVSWYQQALGQGPQFIFQYYREEENGRGNFPPRFSGLQFPNYSSELNVNALELDDSALYLCASSPQLAGKQETQYFGPGTRLLVL.

The genes are TRBV14 and TRBJ2-1; 8 bases align to TRBD1. CDR3 length: 15 amino acids. V was clipped by 0 bases and J by 7 bases; unmatched bases: 5. From germline, CDR1 is SGHDN and CDR2 FVKESK. The CDR3 loop is CASSQDGTGTNEQFF. The CDR3 coding sequence is TGTGCCAGCAGCCAAGATGGGACAGGTACTAATGAGCAGTTCTTC.